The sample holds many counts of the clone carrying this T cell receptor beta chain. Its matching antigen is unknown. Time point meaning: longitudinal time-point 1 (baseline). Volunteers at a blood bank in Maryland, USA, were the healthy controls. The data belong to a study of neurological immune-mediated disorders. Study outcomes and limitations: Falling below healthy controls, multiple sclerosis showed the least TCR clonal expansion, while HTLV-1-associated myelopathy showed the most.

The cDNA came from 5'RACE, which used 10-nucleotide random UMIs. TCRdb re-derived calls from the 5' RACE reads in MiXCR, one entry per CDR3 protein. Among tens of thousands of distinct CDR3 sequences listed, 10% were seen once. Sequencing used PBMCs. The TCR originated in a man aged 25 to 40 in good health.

The CDR3 spells CASSLFGGAGSGNTIYF. CDR3 nucleotides: TGTGCCAGCAGCTTATTTGGGGGCGCCGGGAGTGGAAACACCATATATTTT. The chain employs TRBV7-2 and TRBJ1-3; a weak D match, TRBD1 (6 bases). The CDR3 contains 17 residues. Germline-derived CDR1 and CDR2 are SGHTA and FQGNSA. V was clipped by 2 bases and J by 3 bases, with 17 bases between them.